The clone carrying this TCR beta chain came up a few times. No antigen is known for it. The entry originates in a study of early T cells in non-severe SARS-CoV-2 infection. Background on the study: Bulk RNA isolated from unsorted whole blood underwent sequencing; chains were not paired.

In germline, CDR1 is MGHRA, CDR2 YSYEKL. V gave up 4 bases and J gave up 6 bases, with 15 bases separating them. The CDR3 has 15 residues. Study-wide points: VDJdb matching skewed toward anti-spike CD8 responses, missing private and CD4 specificities.

Separate cDNA molecules each had unique molecular identifiers attached to them. TCRdb ran MiXCR on the 5' RACE reads and lists one entry per CDR3 protein. The repertoire holds some 87,000 distinct CDR3 sequences, with 9.5% to 13% as singletons. This rearrangement joins TRBV4-1 to TRBJ2-2; D possibly matches TRBD1 or TRBD2 (5 bases each). This TCR derives from an adult who was a healthcare worker with PCR-confirmed SARS-CoV-2 infection or an uninfected control (not recorded which). Material: whole blood. This CDR3 reads CASSLPGRNPGELFF. The CDR3 nucleotides are TGCGCCAGCAGCCTGCCGGGACGGAATCCCGGGGAGCTGTTTTTT.